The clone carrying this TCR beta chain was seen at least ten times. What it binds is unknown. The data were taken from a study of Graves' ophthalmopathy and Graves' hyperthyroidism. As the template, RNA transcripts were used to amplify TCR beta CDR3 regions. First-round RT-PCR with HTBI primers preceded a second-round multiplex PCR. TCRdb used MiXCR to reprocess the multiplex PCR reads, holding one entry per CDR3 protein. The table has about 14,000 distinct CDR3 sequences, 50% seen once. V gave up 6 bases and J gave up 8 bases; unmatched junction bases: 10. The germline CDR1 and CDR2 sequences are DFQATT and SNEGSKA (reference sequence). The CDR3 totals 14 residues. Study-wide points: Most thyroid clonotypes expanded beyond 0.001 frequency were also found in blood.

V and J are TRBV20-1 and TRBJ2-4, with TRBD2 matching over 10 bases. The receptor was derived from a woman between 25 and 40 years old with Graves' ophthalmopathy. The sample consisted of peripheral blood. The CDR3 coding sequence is TGCAGTGCAAAGAGCGGGAGGGCTGAGTACATTCAGTACTTC. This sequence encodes CSAKSGRAEYIQYF.